This TCR beta chain was captured in a study of T cell responses to AZD1222 COVID-19 vaccine. Overall study: Second doses at about 4 or about 12 weeks were pooled. Study-wide results and limits: In a largely white British group with more females than males, clonal diversity was possibly underestimated.

On this clone: Its antigen is not identified.

The protocol was immunoSEQ multiplex PCR, while the TCRdb copy is restricted to in-frame clones and leaves out a portion. The data hold 95,000 to 150,000 clones, with about 89% observed a single time. This specimen consisted of peripheral blood, obtained on day 0 of AZD1222 vaccination. The source is an adult in good health.

This chain's CDR3 is CASSPSWDLGGYTF. The CDR3 DNA follows: TGTGCCAGCAGCCCCTCTTGGGACCTAGGTGGCTACACCTTC. The chain employs TRBV7-9 and TRBJ1-2; TRBD1 might be the D (5 bases). CDR1 and CDR2 from the germline V gene are SEHNR and FQNEAQ (reference sequence). The CDR3 totals 14 residues. V gave up 5 bases and J gave up 7 bases, with 17 bases separating them.